Listed below are T cell receptor beta chains from one sample, sequenced in a study of CD8 T cells in ankylosing spondylitis. TCRdb re-derived calls from the 5' RACE reads in MiXCR, one entry per CDR3 protein. The sample lists around 88,000 distinct CDR3 sequences, roughly 8.8% occurring once. Input material: blood, either unsorted or a sorted T cell fraction (not recorded which). The receptor source for this set is a male donor with ankylosing spondylitis or in good health (not recorded which). CDR3s include the opening cysteine and the closing phenylalanine or tryptophan. Fields, in order: J gene, V gene, D gene, clone size, CDR3 protein, CDR3 DNA. The D gene is left open where the match is weak. The size of a clone is reported for some rows only, either as once, few or many, or as a class for expanded clones.

TRBJ2-2,TRBV24-1,TRBD2,many,CATSDLGLGTGELFF,TGTGCCACCAGTGATTTGGGACTAGGCACCGGGGAGCTGTTTTTT
TRBJ1-1,TRBV28,.,many,CASSLGGPTEAFF,TGTGCCAGCAGTCTTGGGGGGCCGACTGAAGCTTTCTTT
TRBJ2-1,TRBV29-1,.,many,CSGSGSYNEQFF,TGCAGCGGTAGCGGCTCCTACAATGAGCAGTTCTTC
TRBJ2-3,TRBV2,TRBD2,.,CASSSMVLAGELSTDTQYF,TGTGCCAGCAGCTCGATGGTTTTAGCGGGGGAACTTAGCACAGATACGCAGTATTTT
TRBJ2-2,TRBV12-3/TRBV12-4,TRBD2,many,CASSLGLAGTGELFF,TGTGCCAGCAGTTTGGGACTAGCGGGGACCGGGGAGCTGTTTTTT
TRBJ2-1,TRBV7-9,.,.,CASAENEQFF,TGTGCCAGCGCCGAGAATGAGCAGTTCTTC
TRBJ2-3,TRBV29-1,.,few,CSVELTAVGHTDTQYF,TGCAGCGTTGAATTAACTGCGGTCGGCCACACAGATACGCAGTATTTT
TRBJ1-5,TRBV7-8,.,many,CASSGWGVDQPQHF,TGTGCCAGCAGCGGGTGGGGGGTTGATCAGCCCCAGCATTTT
TRBJ2-3,TRBV5-1,TRBD1,.,CASSFTGTGGTDTQYF,TGCGCCAGCAGTTTCACCGGGACAGGAGGCACAGATACGCAGTATTTT
TRBJ2-1,TRBV5-1,.,many,CASSLAADNEQFF,TGCGCCAGCAGCTTGGCGGCAGACAATGAGCAGTTCTTC
TRBJ1-1,TRBV7-3,TRBD1,.,CASSAKGGLTEAFF,TGTGCCAGCAGCGCAAAAGGGGGCTTAACTGAAGCTTTCTTT
TRBJ1-2,TRBV30,.,few,CAWMEGGKGYTF,TGTGCCTGGATGGAGGGGGGTAAGGGCTACACCTTC
TRBJ2-3,TRBV20-1,TRBD1,many,CSAKNTGERTDTQYF,TGCAGTGCTAAAAATACAGGGGAGCGCACAGATACGCAGTATTTT
TRBJ2-2,TRBV19,TRBD1,.,CASSGGQVPFTGELFF,TGTGCCAGTAGTGGAGGACAGGTCCCTTTCACCGGGGAGCTGTTTTTT
TRBJ2-3,TRBV12-3/TRBV12-4,.,many,CASSQDLGDVGTDTQYF,TGTGCCAGCAGTCAGGACCTCGGGGATGTCGGCACAGATACGCAGTATTTT
TRBJ2-7,TRBV7-6,TRBD1,.,CASSVSWDSGEQYF,TGTGCCAGCAGCGTAAGTTGGGACAGCGGCGAGCAGTACTTC
TRBJ2-7,TRBV7-2,TRBD1,many,CASSFFLGTGGNEQYF,TGTGCCAGCAGCTTCTTCTTAGGGACAGGGGGCAACGAGCAGTACTTC
TRBJ2-3,TRBV12-3/TRBV12-4,.,many,CASGANTQYF,TGTGCCAGCGGAGCGAATACGCAGTATTTT
TRBJ2-5,TRBV29-1,.,many,CSVESRGVVVKTQYF,TGCAGCGTTGAATCTCGGGGTGTAGTGGTAAAGACCCAGTACTTC
TRBJ2-1,TRBV27,.,many,CASSHGGYKFF,TGTGCCAGCAGTCACGGGGGCTATAAGTTCTTC
TRBJ1-5,TRBV12-3/TRBV12-4,TRBD1,many,CASSTDRKVSGQPQHF,TGTGCCAGCAGCACGGACAGGAAGGTTTCGGGTCAGCCCCAGCATTTT
TRBJ2-5,TRBV5-1,.,many,CASSGGLPKETQYF,TGCGCCAGCAGCGGGGGACTGCCTAAAGAGACCCAGTACTTC
TRBJ2-3,TRBV20-1,TRBD2,.,CSARLSSLAGGFGTQYF,TGCAGTGCTAGACTCTCCTCTTTAGCGGGGGGCTTCGGTACGCAGTATTTT
TRBJ2-1,TRBV5-6,TRBD1,many,CASSLTGTGSYNEQFF,TGTGCCAGCAGCCTGACAGGGACGGGATCCTACAATGAGCAGTTCTTC
TRBJ1-2,TRBV7-9,.,.,CASTPFGDYGYTF,TGTGCCAGCACCCCTTTCGGGGACTATGGCTACACCTTC
TRBJ2-7,TRBV11-2,TRBD1,few,CASSLGQQNPYEQYF,TGTGCCAGCAGCCTGGGACAGCAAAATCCCTACGAGCAGTACTTC
TRBJ2-3,TRBV7-3,.,.,CASSLRDTTDTQYF,TGTGCCAGCAGCTTAAGGGACACCACAGATACGCAGTATTTT
TRBJ2-5,TRBV3-1,.,many,CASRQNQETQYF,TGTGCCAGCCGACAGAACCAAGAGACCCAGTACTTC
TRBJ2-7,TRBV12-3/TRBV12-4,TRBD2,many,CASSLTAGTYEQYF,TGTGCCAGCAGTTTAACAGCGGGGACCTACGAGCAGTACTTC
TRBJ1-2,TRBV20-1,.,many,CSARLLYTF,TGCAGTGCTAGGTTGTTATACACCTTC
TRBJ2-7,TRBV7-2,.,many,CASSPNGGYEQYF,TGTGCCAGCAGCCCGAACGGGGGCTACGAGCAGTACTTC
TRBJ2-1,TRBV5-1,TRBD1,many,CASSLGDRVYNEQFF,TGCGCCAGCAGCTTGGGGGACAGGGTCTACAATGAGCAGTTCTTC
TRBJ2-1,TRBV12-2,.,few,CASRFPERGAHYNEQFF,TGTGCAAGTCGCTTCCCGGAGCGGGGCGCGCACTACAATGAGCAGTTCTTC
TRBJ1-5,TRBV15,.,few,CATSRAGPKNQPQHF,TGTGCCACCAGCAGAGCAGGCCCAAAGAATCAGCCCCAGCATTTT
TRBJ2-7,TRBV6-1,.,few,CASTQKGGTGEQYF,TGTGCCAGCACCCAGAAGGGGGGAACTGGGGAGCAGTACTTC
TRBJ2-1,TRBV12-3/TRBV12-4,TRBD2,many,CASSFAIQRGGRRNEQFF,TGTGCCAGCAGTTTTGCTATTCAGCGGGGGGGCCGTAGGAATGAGCAGTTCTTC
TRBJ1-1,TRBV30,TRBD1,.,CAWSARSRGISEAFF,TGTGCCTGGAGTGCGCGAAGCAGGGGGATATCTGAAGCTTTCTTT
TRBJ2-3,TRBV29-1,.,many,CSVESVPDTQYF,TGCAGCGTTGAATCGGTCCCAGATACGCAGTATTTT
TRBJ2-5,TRBV9,.,few,CASSASRGETQYF,TGTGCCAGCAGCGCCAGCCGTGGAGAGACCCAGTACTTC
TRBJ2-2,TRBV5-1,TRBD2,.,CASSLTPRDYETGELFF,TGCGCCAGCAGCTTGACCCCCCGGGACTACGAAACCGGGGAGCTGTTTTTT
TRBJ2-3,TRBV20-1,.,many,CCARDVFAPGRTSTDTQYF,TGCTGTGCTAGAGATGTATTTGCACCGGGACGAACTAGCACAGATACGCAGTATTTT
TRBJ1-1,TRBV28,TRBD1,many,CASSLRHRGNSDTEAFF,TGTGCCAGCAGTTTGCGACACAGGGGGAACTCGGACACTGAAGCTTTCTTT
TRBJ2-4,TRBV30,.,many,CAWSTGTGRYF,TGTGCCTGGAGTACGGGAACAGGGCGGTACTTC
TRBJ2-2,TRBV6-1,TRBD2,.,CASSAGLAGLTGELFF,TGTGCCAGCAGTGCCGGGCTAGCGGGTCTTACCGGGGAGCTGTTTTTT
TRBJ2-1,TRBV9,.,many,CASSPRQDYNEQFF,TGTGCCAGCAGCCCGCGACAGGACTACAATGAGCAGTTCTTC